This TCR beta chain was captured in a study of blood T cell repertoires in COVID-19. Study as a whole: Sample material is recorded as cDNA or gDNA derived from T cells, B-cell-depleted T cells, or PBMCs.

The length of the CDR3 is 15 residues. V lost 6 bases to trimming and J lost 4 bases; unmatched junction nucleotides: 9. Germline assignment: CDR1 MRHNA and CDR2 SNTAGT. Some clones are missing from TCRdb's copy, which holds only in-frame ones; the method was immunoSEQ multiplex PCR. The sample consists of around 40,000 clones, roughly 85% of them appearing once. The chain carries TRBV6-4 and TRBJ1-1, with 9 bases lining up with TRBD1. Sequencing used peripheral blood. This receptor was identified in a human donor in a cohort sampled during active COVID-19. The CDR3, as DNA: TGTGCCAGCAGAGTTGACGGGACAGGGCTCACTGAAGCTTTCTTT. Translating it yields CASRVDGTGLTEAFF.